Each of the 26 T cell receptor beta chains below was sequenced from the same sample in a study of spatial heterogeneity in lung cancer. Study-wide results and caveats: Tumor mutation counts were tracked by expanded intratumoral alpha and beta TCR counts.

Using its own MiXCR run on the 5' RACE reads, TCRdb lists one record per CDR3 protein. The table includes around 9,000 distinct CDR3 sequences, about 4.5% detected once. Specified time point: sample taken at primary tumor resection. Their cognate antigens are unknown. Sequenced here: lung tumor tissue, sampled at surgery. The receptors were sampled from a female donor with early-stage non-small cell lung cancer.

Sample share makes this clonotype medium-sized (0.01 to 0.1%). The chain links TRBV20-1 to TRBJ2-7, with 7 bases fitting TRBD1. The germline V gene has CDR1 DFQATT and CDR2 SNEGSKA (reference sequence). Trimming removed 7 bases from V and 0 bases from J; junction bases left unmatched: 6. The CDR3 runs to 13 residues. This chain's CDR3 is CSVPRDSSYEQYF. CDR3 DNA: TGCAGTGTTCCCCGGGACAGCTCCTACGAGCAGTACTTC.

This clonotype was found many times. The chain combines TRBV7-2 with TRBJ2-6; D perhaps matches TRBD2 (5 bases). There are 15 residues in the CDR3. From germline, CDR1 is SGHTA and CDR2 FQGNSA. Trimming took off 4 bases at V and 4 bases at J, with 11 bases between the two ends. This chain's CDR3 is CASSSRSGGANVLTF. The CDR3 region has the DNA TGTGCCAGCAGCTCCCGGTCGGGGGGGGCCAACGTCCTGACTTTC.

V and J are TRBV30 and TRBJ1-5; 7 nucleotides line up with TRBD1. V was clipped by 1 base and J by 4 bases; unmatched bases: 16. This CDR3 has 18 residues. Germline V lookup: CDR1 GTSNPN, CDR2 SVGIG (reference sequence). The CDR3 here is CAWSEGATGIVLNQPQHF. CDR3 DNA: TGTGCCTGGAGTGAGGGGGCCACAGGGATCGTGCTGAATCAGCCCCAGCATTTT.

This clonotype was observed at least ten times. V is TRBV6-5 and J is TRBJ1-2, with D perhaps matching TRBD1 (6 bases). Germline CDR1 MNHEY, CDR2 SVGAGI. Trimming shortened V by 5 bases and J by 5 bases, and 21 bases separated the two germline ends. CDR3 length: 16 amino acids. The CDR3 nucleotides read TGTGCCAGCAGTGCGTCTAACAGGGTCGGCCGGTATGGCTACACCTTC. Encoded protein: CASSASNRVGRYGYTF.

This clonotype was seen at least ten times. This chain joins TRBV7-3 and TRBJ1-5, with D possibly being TRBD1 (5 bases). The CDR3 is 20 residues long. V was shortened by 3 bases and J by 0 bases, with 24 bases between the two germline ends. The V gene's germline CDR1 is SGHTA and CDR2 FQGTGA. CDR3 nucleotides: TGTGCCAGCAGCTTTTATTGGGGACCCAAACGAAGGCTTAGCAATCAGCCCCAGCATTTT. Its protein is CASSFYWGPKRRLSNQPQHF.

This clonotype has a count of ten or more. The V and J genes are TRBV27 and TRBJ2-7; no clear D gene. Germline V gene sequence: CDR1 MNHEY, CDR2 SMNVEV (reference sequence). There are 14 residues in the CDR3. V was trimmed by 4 bases and J by 2 bases, leaving 12 bases between them. The CDR3 DNA is TGTGCCAGCAGTTCCCCGACGTGGCCCTACGAGCAGTACTTC. Translation gives CASSSPTWPYEQYF.

This clonotype was detected many times. The chain employs TRBV7-6 and TRBJ2-7; 8 bases are shared with TRBD1. The V and J ends lost 1 base and 0 bases, in that order; junction bases with no gene match: 2. The CDR3 runs to 15 residues. Per the germline V gene, CDR1 is SGHVS and CDR2 is FNYEAQ. The CDR3 DNA reads as TGTGCCAGCAGCTTAGAGGACAGGGCCTCCTACGAGCAGTACTTC. Protein sequence: CASSLEDRASYEQYF.

This clonotype showed up many times. The V call is TRBV11-1, the J call TRBJ1-1; D is ambiguous. Germline CDR1 is SGHAT and CDR2 is FQDESV (reference sequence). The CDR3 consists of 13 residues. With 1 base removed from V and 1 base from J, the gap between germline ends came to 4 bases. The CDR3 bases are TGTGCCAGCAGCTTAGGCAGGAACACTGAAGCTTTCTTT. Protein product: CASSLGRNTEAFF.

The sample holds many counts of this clonotype. The V call is TRBV2, the J call TRBJ2-1, with D possibly being TRBD2 (5 bases). Germline CDR1 SNHLY, CDR2 FYNNEI. Trimming took off 3 bases at V and 5 bases at J, with 14 bases between the two ends. The CDR3 consists of 15 residues. This chain's CDR3 is CASSEDGLANNEQFF. CDR3 DNA: TGTGCCAGCAGTGAGGACGGACTGGCGAACAATGAGCAGTTCTTC.

By share, this clonotype counts as medium-sized (0.01 to 0.1%). The rearrangement uses TRBV18 and TRBJ2-3; TRBD1 aligns across 8 bases. The CDR3 runs 14 residues. From germline, CDR1 is KGHSH and CDR2 LQKENI. V was clipped by 3 bases and J by 9 bases; unmatched bases: 8. CDR3 in DNA: TGTGCCAGCTCACCCCCCCACGGACAGGGCACGCAGTATTTT. The encoded protein is CASSPPHGQGTQYF.

In its sample, this clonotype was seen many times. This chain joins TRBV27 and TRBJ2-5; D is possibly TRBD2 (5 bases). The germline V gene encodes CDR1 MNHEY and CDR2 SMNVEV (reference sequence). The V end lost 3 bases, the J end lost 4 bases, and 9 bases lay between the germline ends. The CDR3 runs 13 residues. Here the CDR3 DNA reads TGTGCCAGCAGTTTCTCCGGGGTAGAGACCCAGTACTTC. Translated, it gives CASSFSGVETQYF.

This clonotype ranks as medium-sized. V usage is TRBV11-2 and J usage is TRBJ2-3; no firm D call. CDR1 and CDR2 (germline): SGHAT, FQNNGV. The CDR3 consists of 15 residues. Trimming pared 1 base from V and 4 bases from J, leaving 12 bases between. The CDR3 reads CASSLGGIGSDTQYF. The CDR3 DNA is TGTGCCAGCAGCTTAGGTGGGATTGGCTCAGATACGCAGTATTTT.

This clonotype was observed a handful of times. V is TRBV12-3 or TRBV12-4 and J is TRBJ2-4, with TRBD2 matching over 7 bases. The ends lost 3 bases at V and 7 bases at J; junction bases unmatched: 6. The CDR3 has 14 residues. The CDR3 DNA is TGTGCCAGCAGTTTGGCGGGAGAGGGGAACATTCAGTACTTC. It translates to CASSLAGEGNIQYF.

This clonotype was picked up many times. The rearrangement links TRBV7-8 to TRBJ1-3; no definite D call. The CDR3 loop spans 17 amino acids. The V end lost 2 bases, the J end lost 1 base, and 15 bases lay between the germline ends. CDR1 and CDR2 from the germline V gene are SGHVS and FQNEAQ. This chain's CDR3 is CASSLIPSKESGNTIYF. The DNA of the CDR3 is TGTGCCAGCAGCTTAATCCCAAGTAAAGAATCTGGAAACACCATATATTTT.

This clonotype occurred many times. The CDR3 here is CASSHSGREVNEQFF. Written as DNA, the CDR3 is TGCGCCAGCAGCCATAGCGGGAGAGAGGTCAATGAGCAGTTCTTC. The chain links TRBV4-1 to TRBJ2-1; 9 nucleotides match TRBD2. The CDR3 covers 15 residues. After removal of 3 bases from V and 6 bases from J, the junction contained 6 bases not matched to a gene. Germline assignment: CDR1 MGHRA and CDR2 YSYEKL.

This clonotype was detected ten times or more. V gene TRBV20-1 combines with J gene TRBJ2-5, with 7 positions matching TRBD2. The CDR3 spans 14 residues. The V and J ends lost 6 bases and 2 bases, in that order; junction bases with no gene match: 9. Germline lookup yields CDR1 DFQATT and CDR2 SNEGSKA (reference sequence). CDR3 in DNA: TGCAGTGCGTCTCGGGAGGTAAAACAAGAGACCCAGTACTTC. This encodes CSASREVKQETQYF.

This clonotype was found a few times. This chain links TRBV3-1 with TRBJ1-1, with D perhaps TRBD1 (6 bases). Germline-derived CDR1 and CDR2 are LGHDT and YNNKEL (reference sequence). Trimming removed 3 bases from V and 11 bases from J, with 13 bases in between. CDR3 length: 12 amino acids. The CDR3 loop is CASSHQGSSAFF. For the CDR3, the DNA is TGTGCCAGCAGCCACCAGGGGTCCTCGGCTTTCTTT.

The gene calls are TRBV2 and TRBJ1-5; no reliable D call. The CDR3 length is 13 residues. V lost 7 bases, J lost 4 bases, and 11 bases lay in between. Germline CDR1 is SNHLY and CDR2 is FYNNEI. The CDR3 protein is CASTRLPNQPQHF. CDR3 coding DNA: TGTGCCAGCACTCGACTCCCTAATCAGCCCCAGCATTTT. Full variable domain (outside the CDR3, taken from reference TRBV2 and TRBJ1-5): EPEVTQTPSHQVTQMGQEVILRCVPISNHLYFYWYRQILGQKVEFLVSFYNNEISEKSEIFDDQFSVERPDGSNFTLKIRSTKLEDSAMYFCASTRLPNQPQHFGDGTRLSIL.

This clonotype occurred many times. The chain couples TRBV29-1 to TRBJ2-1; no definite D call. Germline V gene sequence: CDR1 SQVTM, CDR2 ANQGSEA. Trimming shortened V by 4 bases and J by 4 bases, and 11 bases separated the two germline ends. The CDR3 length is 13 residues. CDR3 nucleotide sequence: TGCAGCGTTGTTCCCCCCGTGTACAATGAGCAGTTCTTC. Its translation: CSVVPPVYNEQFF.

There are many counts of this clonotype. The gene calls are TRBV7-8 and TRBJ2-7; the D gene is possibly TRBD2 (6 bases). The V gene's germline CDR1 is SGHVS and CDR2 FQNEAQ. CDR3 length: 15 amino acids. Between the trimmed V and J ends, which lost 4 bases and 1 base, there was a span of 14 bases. The CDR3 DNA is TGTGCCAGCAGCTCAATATCCCGGGGGTCCTACGAGCAGTACTTC. Its protein product is CASSSISRGSYEQYF.

This clonotype has a count of ten or more. This CDR3 is CSARSGNTEAFF. DNA for the CDR3: TGCAGTGCTAGGTCGGGAAACACTGAAGCTTTCTTT. The chain is built from TRBV20-1 and TRBJ1-1; D is uncertain. Trimming took 3 bases from V and 2 from J, leaving 7 bases between them. The V gene's germline CDR1 is DFQATT and CDR2 SNEGSKA (reference sequence). This CDR3 is built from 12 residues.

This clonotype was seen many times. The rearrangement links TRBV4-2 to TRBJ2-7, with 9 bases that match TRBD1. CDR1 and CDR2 (germline): LGHNA, YNFKEQ. The V segment lost 0 bases and the J segment 1 base; nucleotides outside the gene matches: 7. The CDR3 extends over 17 amino acids. CDR3 DNA sequence: TGTGCCAGCAGCCAAGACCCAACAGGGGGCGCATCCTACGAGCAGTACTTC. Translation gives CASSQDPTGGASYEQYF.

Many counts were recorded for this clonotype. V usage is TRBV5-1 and J usage is TRBJ2-1, with D perhaps matching TRBD2 (8 bases). Per the germline V gene, CDR1 is SGHRS and CDR2 is YFSETQ. CDR3 length: 17 residues. V shed 3 bases and J shed 1 base, with 17 bases lying between them. CDR3 amino acids: CASSSGGASGSYNEQFF. The CDR3 region has the DNA TGCGCCAGCAGCTCAGGGGGGGCTAGCGGGTCCTACAATGAGCAGTTCTTC.

Judged by abundance, this clonotype is large. The chain couples TRBV24-1 to TRBJ2-3, with D tentatively TRBD2 (6 bases). Germline-derived CDR1 and CDR2 are KGHDR and SFDVKD. Deletions cut 5 bases from V and 4 bases from J, with 12 bases between. The CDR3 is 14 amino acids. The CDR3 region is CATSGAGGPDTQYF. DNA for the CDR3: TGTGCCACCAGTGGAGCGGGTGGGCCAGATACGCAGTATTTT.

This clonotype is categorized as medium-sized. V and J are TRBV9 and TRBJ2-5; 9 positions match TRBD2. V lost 0 bases, J lost 5 bases, and 8 bases stayed unmatched. This CDR3 comprises 16 residues. The germline V gene encodes CDR1 SGDLS and CDR2 YYNGEE. CDR3 sequence reads: CASSVEYGLAIETQYF. Written as DNA, the CDR3 is TGTGCCAGCAGCGTAGAATATGGACTAGCGATTGAGACCCAGTACTTC.

For this clonotype: One junction end does not reproduce the germline sequence, and a read error may be involved. This CDR3 reads CASSLDRAKVF. Here the CDR3 DNA reads TGTGCCAGCAGCCTGGACAGGGCAAAAGTCTTC. J is TRBJ2-1 and V is TRBV5-5; 8 nucleotides align to TRBD1. This CDR3 has 11 residues. Germline V gene sequence: CDR1 SGHKS, CDR2 YYEKEE (reference sequence).